The clone carrying this T cell receptor (beta chain) was observed a few times. Antigen: not known. The sample holds other DNA sequences that translate to the same CDR3. The record originates from a study of beta chain features in type 1 diabetes. Study-level findings and limits: TCRB CDR3s were moderately but significantly shorter in Type 1 diabetes patients in all four CD4+ subsets.

Looked up from germline, CDR1 is GTSNPN and CDR2 is SVGIG (reference sequence). This CDR3 is built from 14 residues. V was clipped by 0 bases and J by 3 bases, with 10 bases between them. Since all of the isolated RNA was reverse transcribed, expressed TCRB transcripts were what got sequenced. Repertoires were generated with immunoSEQ multiplex PCR, while TCRdb's copy carries only in-frame clones and drops some. The sample lists nearly 700,000 clones; 13% were seen once. The sequence was obtained from a man aged 18-30 years with type 1 diabetes. The specimen was naive CD4+ T cells from blood. This chain connects TRBV30 to TRBJ2-3; possible D gene TRBD1, 8 bases. CDR3 amino acids: CAWSVQGGTDTQYF. CDR3 in DNA: TGTGCCTGGAGTGTACAGGGGGGGACAGATACGCAGTATTTT.